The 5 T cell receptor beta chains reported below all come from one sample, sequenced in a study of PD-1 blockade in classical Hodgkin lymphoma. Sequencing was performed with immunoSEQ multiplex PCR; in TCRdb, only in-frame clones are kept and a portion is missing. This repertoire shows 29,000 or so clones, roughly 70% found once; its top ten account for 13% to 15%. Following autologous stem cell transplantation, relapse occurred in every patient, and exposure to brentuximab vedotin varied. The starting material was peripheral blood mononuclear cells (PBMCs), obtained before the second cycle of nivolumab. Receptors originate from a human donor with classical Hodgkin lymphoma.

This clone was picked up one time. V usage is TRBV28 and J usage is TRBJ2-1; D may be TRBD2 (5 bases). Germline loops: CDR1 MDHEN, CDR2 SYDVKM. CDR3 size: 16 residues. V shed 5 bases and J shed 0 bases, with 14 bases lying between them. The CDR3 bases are TGTGCCAGCAGTGAAACGGGGTATTTCTCCTACAATGAGCAGTTCTTC. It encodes CASSETGYFSYNEQFF.

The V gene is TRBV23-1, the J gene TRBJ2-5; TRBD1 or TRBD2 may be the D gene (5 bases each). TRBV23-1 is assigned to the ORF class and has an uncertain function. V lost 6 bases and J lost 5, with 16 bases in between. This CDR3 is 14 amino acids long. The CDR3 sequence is CASSQGFEGETQYF. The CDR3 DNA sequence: TGCGCCAGCAGCCAGGGCTTTGAGGGGGAGACCCAGTACTTC.

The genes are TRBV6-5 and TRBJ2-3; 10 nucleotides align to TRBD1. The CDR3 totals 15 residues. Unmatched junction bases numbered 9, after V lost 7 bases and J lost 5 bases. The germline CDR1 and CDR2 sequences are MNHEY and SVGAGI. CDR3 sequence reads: CASTPGTGAGDTQYF. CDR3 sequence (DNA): TGTGCCAGCACCCCTGGGACAGGGGCGGGAGATACGCAGTATTTT.

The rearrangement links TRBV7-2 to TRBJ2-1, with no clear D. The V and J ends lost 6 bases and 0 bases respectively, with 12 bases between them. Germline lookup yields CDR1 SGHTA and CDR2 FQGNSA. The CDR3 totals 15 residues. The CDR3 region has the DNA TGTGCCAGCAGTCCCAGCCGCGGCTCCTACAATGAGCAGTTCTTC. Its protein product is CASSPSRGSYNEQFF.

The CDR3: CASSDSGIAEAFF. In nucleotides, the CDR3 is TGTGCCAGCAGTGACTCAGGGATCGCTGAAGCTTTCTTT. The chain links TRBV6-4 to TRBJ1-1; no firm D call. V was clipped by 0 bases and J by 6 bases, with 8 bases between them. The CDR3 length is 13 residues. Germline CDR1 is MRHNA and CDR2 is SNTAGT.